This T cell receptor (beta chain) was found in a study of T cell changes during pregnancy in multiple sclerosis. The CDR3 length is 12 residues. Trimming took off 3 bases at V and 3 bases at J, with 6 bases between the two ends. The germline gives CDR1 SEHNR, CDR2 FQNEAQ (reference sequence). The method was immunoSEQ multiplex PCR; TCRdb's version includes in-frame clones alone and lacks a portion of them. In the table there are around 50,000 clones, about 90% of which are singletons. This TCR was sampled from a female donor with multiple sclerosis, enrolled in a pregnancy study. Sequenced material: CD4+ T cells from peripheral blood mononuclear cells, taken after pregnancy. V gene TRBV7-9 combines with J gene TRBJ2-7, with D uncertain. The CDR3 sequence: CASSFLNYEQYF. DNA for the CDR3: TGTGCCAGCAGCTTCCTTAACTACGAGCAGTACTTC.